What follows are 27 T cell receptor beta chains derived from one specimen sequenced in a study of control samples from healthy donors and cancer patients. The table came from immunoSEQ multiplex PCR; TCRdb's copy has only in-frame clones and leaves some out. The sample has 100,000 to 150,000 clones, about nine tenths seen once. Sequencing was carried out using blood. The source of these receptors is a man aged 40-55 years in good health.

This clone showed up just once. The CDR3 coding sequence is TGCGCCAGCAGCTTGGTGCAGGGGCGCTACACCGGGGAGCTGTTTTTT. This sequence encodes CASSLVQGRYTGELFF. The chain uses TRBV5-1 and TRBJ2-2; the D gene is possibly TRBD1 (6 bases). Germline-derived CDR1 and CDR2 are SGHRS and YFSETQ. The CDR3 is 16 residues long. V was pared by 0 bases and J by 3 bases, with 12 bases between. Drawing the rest from reference TRBV5-1 and TRBJ2-2, the complete variable domain is KAGVTQTPRYLIKTRGQQVTLSCSPISGHRSVSWYQQTPGQGLQFLFEYFSETQRNKGNFPGRFSGRQFSNSRSEMNVSTLELGDSALYLCASSLVQGRYTGELFFGEGSRLTVL.

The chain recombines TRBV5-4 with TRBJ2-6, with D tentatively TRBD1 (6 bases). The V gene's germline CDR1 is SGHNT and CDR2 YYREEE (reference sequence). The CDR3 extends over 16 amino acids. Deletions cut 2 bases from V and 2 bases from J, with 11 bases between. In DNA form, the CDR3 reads TGTGCCAGCAGCTTATACAGGGTGGCTGGGGCCAACGTCCTGACTTTC. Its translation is CASSLYRVAGANVLTF.

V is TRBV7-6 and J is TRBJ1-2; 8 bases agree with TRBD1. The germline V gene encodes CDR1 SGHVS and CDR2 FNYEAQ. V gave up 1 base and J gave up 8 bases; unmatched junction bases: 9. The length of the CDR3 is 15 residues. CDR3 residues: CASSLDTGTGLGYTF. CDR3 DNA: TGTGCCAGCAGCTTAGACACCGGGACAGGCCTCGGCTACACCTTC.

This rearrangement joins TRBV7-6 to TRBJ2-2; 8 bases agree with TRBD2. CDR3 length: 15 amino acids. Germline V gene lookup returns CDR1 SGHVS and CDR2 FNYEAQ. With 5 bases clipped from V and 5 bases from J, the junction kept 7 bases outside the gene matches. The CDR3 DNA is TGTGCCAGCAGCCCCTCGGGGGGGCGAACCGGGGAGCTGTTTTTT. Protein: CASSPSGGRTGELFF.

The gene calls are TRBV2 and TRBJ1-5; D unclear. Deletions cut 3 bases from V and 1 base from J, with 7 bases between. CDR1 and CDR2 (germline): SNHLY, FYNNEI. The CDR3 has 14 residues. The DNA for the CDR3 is TGTGCCAGCAGTGAGGACGGCAGCAATCAGCCCCAGCATTTT. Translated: CASSEDGSNQPQHF.

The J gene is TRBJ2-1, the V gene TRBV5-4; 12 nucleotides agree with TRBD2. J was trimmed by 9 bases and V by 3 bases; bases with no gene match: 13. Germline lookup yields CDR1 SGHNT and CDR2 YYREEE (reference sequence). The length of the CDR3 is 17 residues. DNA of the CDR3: TGTGCCAGCAGCTCCCGGACTAGCGGGGCGCAGCGCGGTGAGCAGTTCTTC. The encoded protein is CASSSRTSGAQRGEQFF.

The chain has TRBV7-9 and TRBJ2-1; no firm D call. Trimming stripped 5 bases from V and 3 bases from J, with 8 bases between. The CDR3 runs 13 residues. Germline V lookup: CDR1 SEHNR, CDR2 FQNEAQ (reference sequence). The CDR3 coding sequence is TGTGCCAGCAGCCCCTCGGTCTACAATGAGCAGTTCTTC. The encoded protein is CASSPSVYNEQFF. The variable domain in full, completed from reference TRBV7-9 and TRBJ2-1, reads DTGVSQNPRHKITKRGQNVTFRCDPISEHNRLYWYRQTLGQGPEFLTYFQNEAQLEKSRLLSDRFSAERPKGSFSTLEIQRTEQGDSAMYLCASSPSVYNEQFFGPGTRLTVL.

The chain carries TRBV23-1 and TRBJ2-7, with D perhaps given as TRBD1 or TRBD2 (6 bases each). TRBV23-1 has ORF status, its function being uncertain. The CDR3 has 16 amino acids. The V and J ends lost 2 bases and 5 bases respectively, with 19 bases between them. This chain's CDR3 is CASSQPGAGSGNEQYF. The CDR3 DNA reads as TGCGCCAGCAGTCAACCGGGGGCGGGCTCGGGGAACGAGCAGTACTTC.

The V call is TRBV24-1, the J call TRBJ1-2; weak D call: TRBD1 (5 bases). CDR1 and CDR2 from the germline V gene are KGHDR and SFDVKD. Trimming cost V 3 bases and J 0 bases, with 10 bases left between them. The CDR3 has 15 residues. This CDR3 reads CATSDPQGTNYGYTF. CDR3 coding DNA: TGTGCCACCAGTGATCCCCAGGGAACTAACTATGGCTACACCTTC.

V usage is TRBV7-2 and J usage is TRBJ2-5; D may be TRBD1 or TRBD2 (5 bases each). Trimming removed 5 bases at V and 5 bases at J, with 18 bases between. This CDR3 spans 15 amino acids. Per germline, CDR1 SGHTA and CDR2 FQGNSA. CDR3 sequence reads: CASSDSRVWGETQYF. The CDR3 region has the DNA TGTGCCAGCAGCGACTCCCGGGTCTGGGGGGAGACCCAGTACTTC.

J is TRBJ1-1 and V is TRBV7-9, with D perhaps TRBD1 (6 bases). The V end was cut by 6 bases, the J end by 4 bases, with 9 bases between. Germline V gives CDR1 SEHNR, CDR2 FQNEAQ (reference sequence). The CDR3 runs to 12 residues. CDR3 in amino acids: CASRSGATEAFF. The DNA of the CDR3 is TGTGCCAGCAGGTCAGGGGCCACTGAAGCTTTCTTT.

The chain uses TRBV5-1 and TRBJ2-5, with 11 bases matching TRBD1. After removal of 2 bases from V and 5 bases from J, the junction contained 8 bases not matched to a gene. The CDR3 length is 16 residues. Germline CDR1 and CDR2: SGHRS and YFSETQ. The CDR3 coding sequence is TGCGCCAGCAGCTTAAGGACAGGGGGCTTAGGGGAGACCCAGTACTTC. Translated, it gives CASSLRTGGLGETQYF.

The CDR3 loop is CASSPEFGELFF. The CDR3 DNA sequence: TGTGCCAGCTCACCGGAGTTTGGGGAGCTGTTTTTT. This sequence joins TRBV18 and TRBJ2-2, with no clear D. This CDR3 is built from 12 residues. Trimming removed 3 bases from V and 8 bases from J, with 7 bases in between. CDR1 KGHSH and CDR2 LQKENI come from the germline V gene.

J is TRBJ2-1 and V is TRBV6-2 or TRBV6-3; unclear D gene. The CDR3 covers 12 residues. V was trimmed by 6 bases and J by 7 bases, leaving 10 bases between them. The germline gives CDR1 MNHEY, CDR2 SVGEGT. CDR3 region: CASSTNINEQFF. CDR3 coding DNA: TGTGCCAGCAGCACAAATATAAATGAGCAGTTCTTC.

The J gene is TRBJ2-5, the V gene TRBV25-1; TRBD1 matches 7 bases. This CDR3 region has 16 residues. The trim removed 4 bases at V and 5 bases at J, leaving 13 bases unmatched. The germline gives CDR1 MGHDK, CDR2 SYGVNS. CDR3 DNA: TGTGCCAGCAGTGCGCTGACAGGGTACGGATCGGAGACCCAGTACTTC. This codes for CASSALTGYGSETQYF.

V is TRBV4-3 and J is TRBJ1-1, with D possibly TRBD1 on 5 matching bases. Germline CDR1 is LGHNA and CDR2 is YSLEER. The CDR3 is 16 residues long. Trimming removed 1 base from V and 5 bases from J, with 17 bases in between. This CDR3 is CASSQVGGNVWTEAFF. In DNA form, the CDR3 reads TGCGCCAGCAGCCAAGTGGGGGGAAATGTTTGGACTGAAGCTTTCTTT.

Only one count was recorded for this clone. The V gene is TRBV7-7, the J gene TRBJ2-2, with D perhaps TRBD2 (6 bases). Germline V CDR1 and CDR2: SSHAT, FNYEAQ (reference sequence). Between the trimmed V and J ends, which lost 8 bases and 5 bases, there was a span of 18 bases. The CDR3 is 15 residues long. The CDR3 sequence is CASSRVPGGTGELFF. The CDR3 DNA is TGTGCCAGCTCCCGCGTCCCAGGAGGGACCGGGGAGCTGTTTTTT.

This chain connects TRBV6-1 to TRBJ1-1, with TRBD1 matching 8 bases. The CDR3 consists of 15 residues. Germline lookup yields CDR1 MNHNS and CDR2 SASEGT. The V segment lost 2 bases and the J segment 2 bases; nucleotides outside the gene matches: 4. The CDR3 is CASSETDRGNTEAFF. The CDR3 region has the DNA TGTGCCAGCAGTGAAACAGACAGGGGTAACACTGAAGCTTTCTTT.

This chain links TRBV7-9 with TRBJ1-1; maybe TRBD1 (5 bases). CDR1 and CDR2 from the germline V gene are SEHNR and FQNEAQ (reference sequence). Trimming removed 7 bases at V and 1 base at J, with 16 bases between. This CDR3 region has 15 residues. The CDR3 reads CASTQRNTGNTEAFF. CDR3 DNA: TGTGCCAGCACCCAACGAAACACAGGGAACACTGAAGCTTTCTTT.

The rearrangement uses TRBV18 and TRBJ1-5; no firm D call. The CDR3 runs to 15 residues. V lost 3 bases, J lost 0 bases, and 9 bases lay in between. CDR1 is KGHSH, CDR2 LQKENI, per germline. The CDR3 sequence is CASSPLGDSNQPQHF. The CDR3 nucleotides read TGTGCCAGCTCACCCCTCGGGGATAGCAATCAGCCCCAGCATTTT.

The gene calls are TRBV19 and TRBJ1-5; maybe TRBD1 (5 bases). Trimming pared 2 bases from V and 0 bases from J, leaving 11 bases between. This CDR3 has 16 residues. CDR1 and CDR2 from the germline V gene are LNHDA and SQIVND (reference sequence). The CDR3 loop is CASSIRGDYSNQPQHF. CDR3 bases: TGTGCCAGTAGTATACGGGGGGATTATAGCAATCAGCCCCAGCATTTT.

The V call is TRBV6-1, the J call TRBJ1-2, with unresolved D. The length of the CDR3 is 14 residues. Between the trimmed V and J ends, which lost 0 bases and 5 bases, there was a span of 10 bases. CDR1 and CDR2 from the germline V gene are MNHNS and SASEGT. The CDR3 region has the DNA TGTGCCAGCAGTGAAGCCGCGCCGTTTTATGGCTACACCTTC. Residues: CASSEAAPFYGYTF.

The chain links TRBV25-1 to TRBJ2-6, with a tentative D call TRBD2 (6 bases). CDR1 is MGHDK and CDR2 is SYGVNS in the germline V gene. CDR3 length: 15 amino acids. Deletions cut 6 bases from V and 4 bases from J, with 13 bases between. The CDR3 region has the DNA TGTGCCAGCAGCCGGGGGTTCTCCGGGGCCAACGTCCTGACTTTC. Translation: CASSRGFSGANVLTF.

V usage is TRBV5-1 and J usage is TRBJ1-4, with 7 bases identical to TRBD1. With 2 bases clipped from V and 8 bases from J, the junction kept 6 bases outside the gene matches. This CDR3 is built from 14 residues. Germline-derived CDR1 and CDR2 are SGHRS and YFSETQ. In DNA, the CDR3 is TGCGCCAGCAGCTTTGGCCAGGGGGACGAAAAACTGTTTTTT. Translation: CASSFGQGDEKLFF.

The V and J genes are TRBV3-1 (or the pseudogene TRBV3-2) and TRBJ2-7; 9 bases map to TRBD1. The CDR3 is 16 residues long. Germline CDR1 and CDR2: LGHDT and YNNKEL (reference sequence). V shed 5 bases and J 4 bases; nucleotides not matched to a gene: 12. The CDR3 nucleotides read TGTGCCAGCAGCGATCTTCCGGGACAGGGTCTATACGAGCAGTACTTC. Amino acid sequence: CASSDLPGQGLYEQYF.

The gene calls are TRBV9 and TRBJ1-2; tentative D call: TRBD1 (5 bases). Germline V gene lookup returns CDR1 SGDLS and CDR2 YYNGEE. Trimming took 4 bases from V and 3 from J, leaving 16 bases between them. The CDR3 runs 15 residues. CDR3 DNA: TGTGCCAGCAGCCCGAGCCCAGGGTGGGACTATGGCTACACCTTC. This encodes CASSPSPGWDYGYTF.

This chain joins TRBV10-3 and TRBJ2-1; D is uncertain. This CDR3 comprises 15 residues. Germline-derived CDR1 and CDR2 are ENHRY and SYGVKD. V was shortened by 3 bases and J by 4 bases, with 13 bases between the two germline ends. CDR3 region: CAISDSSVGYNEQFF. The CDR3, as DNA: TGTGCCATCAGTGACAGCTCGGTGGGATACAATGAGCAGTTCTTC.